These 27 T cell receptor beta chains were all obtained from the same sample, sequenced in a study of HIV-infected patients and healthy controls. Roughly three months, about 14 weeks, into antiretroviral therapy, follow-up blood was collected. Whole blood was used without fractionation, so all unsorted peripheral T cells were included. Reverse transcription used 450 to 550 ng RNA and constant-region primers for alpha and beta. Using multiplexing indices, alpha and beta chain libraries were generated apart by chain-specific third strand synthesis. One entry per CDR3 protein, called by TCRdb with MiXCR from the 5' RACE reads. The table includes about 6,500 distinct CDR3 sequences, about 7.4% detected once. The material was blood, obtained during antiretroviral therapy. These receptor sequences come from an adult with HIV infection.

This clonotype was counted at least ten times. The J gene is TRBJ1-1, the V gene TRBV6-1; 7 bases map to TRBD1. V shed 4 bases, J shed 3 bases, and the junction held 8 bases outside the gene matches. This CDR3 is built from 15 residues. Germline assignment: CDR1 MNHNS and CDR2 SASEGT. Written as DNA, the CDR3 is TGTGCCAGCAGTGTGGGAAGGGGGCGGGACACTGAAGCTTTCTTT. Residues: CASSVGRGRDTEAFF.

By proportion, this clonotype is medium-sized. The chain recombines TRBV7-8 with TRBJ2-1; the D gene could be TRBD1 or TRBD2 (6 bases each). The ends were cut back, 2 bases at V and 2 bases at J, with 7 bases in the middle. CDR1 and CDR2 from the germline V gene are SGHVS and FQNEAQ. The CDR3 extends over 14 amino acids. The CDR3 here is CASSLRGAYNEQFF. DNA of the CDR3: TGTGCCAGCAGCTTAAGGGGGGCCTACAATGAGCAGTTCTTC.

In its sample, this clonotype was seen many times. The rearrangement uses TRBV7-9 and TRBJ2-2; D remains ambiguous. CDR1 is SEHNR and CDR2 is FQNEAQ in the germline V gene (reference sequence). The V end was cut by 0 bases, the J end by 6 bases, with 11 bases between. The CDR3 has 15 residues. As DNA, the CDR3 is TGTGCCAGCAGCTTAGCCACGTTCAATTCCGGGGAGCTGTTTTTT. This translates into CASSLATFNSGELFF.

This clonotype has just one count. The DNA for the CDR3 is TGTGCCAGCACTTGCCGGAGTAGCGGTTCCTACAATGAGCAGTTCTTC. Translation: CASTCRSSGSYNEQFF. This chain connects TRBV27 to TRBJ2-1; possible D gene TRBD2, 6 bases. With 7 bases removed from V and 1 base from J, the gap between germline ends came to 17 bases. Germline V gives CDR1 MNHEY, CDR2 SMNVEV (reference sequence). The CDR3 has 16 residues.

This clonotype has just a few counts. The chain combines TRBV12-3 or TRBV12-4 with TRBJ1-1; possible D gene TRBD1, 5 bases. The V end was cut by 1 base, the J end by 4 bases, with 10 bases between. The CDR3 has 14 residues. The CDR3 here is CASSLDTGITEAFF. DNA of the CDR3: TGTGCCAGCAGTTTAGACACAGGTATCACTGAAGCTTTCTTT.

By sample share, this clonotype is medium-sized (0.01 to 0.1%). This sequence joins TRBV5-1 and TRBJ2-5; maybe TRBD1 (6 bases). V was cut by 5 bases and J by 1 base, with 15 bases left in between. Germline values: CDR1 SGHRS, CDR2 YFSETQ. The CDR3 contains 15 residues. Written as DNA, the CDR3 is TGCGCCAGCAGTATGGACACGGACAGCCAAGAGACCCAGTACTTC. As protein: CASSMDTDSQETQYF.

By share, this clonotype ranks as medium-sized. V usage is TRBV4-2 and J usage is TRBJ2-7; tentative D call: TRBD2 (5 bases). CDR3 length: 14 residues. Germline loops: CDR1 LGHNA, CDR2 YNFKEQ. Trimming left V 0 bases short and J 3 bases short, with 9 bases between. The CDR3 reads CASSQEWTGYEQYF. The CDR3 nucleotides are TGTGCCAGCAGCCAAGAATGGACTGGCTACGAGCAGTACTTC.

This clonotype is medium-sized in the sample. This chain joins TRBV15 and TRBJ2-3; 9 bases map to TRBD1. Germline-derived CDR1 and CDR2 are LNHNV and YYDKDF (reference sequence). The CDR3 is 14 residues long. J was trimmed by 5 bases and V by 8 bases; bases with no gene match: 8. This CDR3 reads CATRGTGWGDTQYF. The CDR3 coding sequence is TGTGCCACCCGAGGGACAGGGTGGGGAGATACGCAGTATTTT.

In this sample, this clonotype is medium-sized. The chain is built from TRBV6-5 and TRBJ1-4; no clear D. The germline CDR1 and CDR2 sequences are MNHEY and SVGAGI. V lost 0 bases and J lost 3, with 11 bases in between. CDR3 size: 16 residues. As DNA, the CDR3 is TGTGCCAGCAGTTACTCGACGACTCCAGCTAATGAAAAACTGTTTTTT. This encodes CASSYSTTPANEKLFF.

The sample holds many counts of this clonotype. The rearrangement uses TRBV7-9 and TRBJ2-1, with TRBD2 matching 11 bases. The CDR3 loop spans 16 amino acids. V was clipped by 5 bases and J by 6 bases; unmatched bases: 9. Germline V gives CDR1 SEHNR, CDR2 FQNEAQ (reference sequence). The CDR3 spells CASSLPLAGVPNEQFF. In nucleotides, the CDR3 is TGTGCCAGCAGCCTCCCACTAGCGGGGGTACCCAATGAGCAGTTCTTC.

By share, this clonotype ranks as medium-sized. One end of the junction is discordant with germline, which a read error may explain. The chain links TRBV2 to TRBJ1-1, with unresolved D. CDR1 is SNHLY, CDR2 FYNNEI, per germline. This CDR3 has 10 amino acids. The CDR3 nucleotides are TGTGCCAGCAGTGAAGAGTTTTGTCGATTT. Translated: CASSEEFCRF.

This clonotype is labeled medium-sized (0.01 to 0.1%). The chain is built from TRBV7-9 and TRBJ2-7; the match to TRBD1 covers 7 bases. The CDR3 contains 13 residues. V was clipped by 5 bases and J by 6 bases; unmatched bases: 7. Germline V gives CDR1 SEHNR, CDR2 FQNEAQ (reference sequence). The CDR3 here is CASSVTGVGEQYF. DNA for the CDR3: TGTGCCAGCAGCGTAACAGGGGTTGGCGAGCAGTACTTC.

This clonotype was seen many times. The chain couples TRBV6-1 to TRBJ1-4; no clear D. Trimming took 1 base from V and 14 from J, leaving 14 bases between them. The germline CDR1 and CDR2 sequences are MNHNS and SASEGT. The CDR3 is made up of 13 amino acids. In DNA, the CDR3 is TGTGCCAGCAGTGAAGGCTGGACCGGTAAGCTGTTTTTT. Protein product: CASSEGWTGKLFF.

Judged by abundance, this clonotype is medium-sized. The chain joins TRBV28 to TRBJ2-7, with D possibly matching TRBD1 (6 bases). Trimming stripped 5 bases from V and 6 bases from J, with 11 bases between. CDR1 MDHEN and CDR2 SYDVKM come from the germline V gene. This CDR3 spans 12 amino acids. CDR3 loop: CASSPSGVEQYF. The CDR3 coding sequence is TGTGCCAGCAGTCCATCAGGGGTCGAGCAGTACTTC.

The chain combines TRBV9 with TRBJ2-5; D may correspond to TRBD1 or TRBD2 (6 bases each). Germline loops: CDR1 SGDLS, CDR2 YYNGEE. The V end lost 6 bases, the J end lost 2 bases, and 17 bases lay between the germline ends. CDR3 length: 15 amino acids. CDR3 in amino acids: CASTRQAGTQETQYF. The CDR3, as DNA: TGTGCCAGCACCAGACAGGCCGGGACTCAAGAGACCCAGTACTTC.

This clonotype is categorized as medium-sized (0.01 to 0.1%). V and J are TRBV5-1 and TRBJ2-3; the D is unclear. Trimming pared 4 bases from V and 0 bases from J, leaving 12 bases between. The CDR3 extends over 15 amino acids. CDR1 and CDR2 from the germline V gene are SGHRS and YFSETQ. The CDR3 region has the DNA TGCGCCAGCAGCGTGACCGACACTAGCACAGATACGCAGTATTTT. As protein: CASSVTDTSTDTQYF.

By its share, this clonotype is medium-sized. The chain has TRBV29-1 and TRBJ2-3, with TRBD1 matching 8 bases. V shed 1 base and J 4 bases; nucleotides not matched to a gene: 7. Germline V gives CDR1 SQVTM, CDR2 ANQGSEA. CDR3 length: 15 amino acids. The CDR3 sequence is CSVEGGQAPPDTQYF. CDR3 coding DNA: TGCAGCGTTGAAGGGGGACAGGCCCCCCCAGATACGCAGTATTTT.

The chain is built from TRBV28 and TRBJ2-5, with D possibly matching TRBD1 (5 bases). Per germline, CDR1 MDHEN and CDR2 SYDVKM. CDR3 length: 19 residues. V dropped 2 bases and J dropped 5 bases, with 27 bases sitting between them. In DNA, the CDR3 is TGTGCCAGCAGTTTAAATTCCCATCCGACAGAAGGTTGGCGGGAGACCCAGTACTTC. As protein: CASSLNSHPTEGWRETQYF. Supplemented by reference TRBV28 and TRBJ2-5, the full variable domain reads DVKVTQSSRYLVKRTGEKVFLECVQDMDHENMFWYRQDPGLGLRLIYFSYDVKMKEKGDIPEGYSVSREKKERFSLILESASTNQTSMYLCASSLNSHPTEGWRETQYFGPGTRLLVL.

This clonotype occurred many times. The V gene is TRBV28, the J gene TRBJ1-4, with D possibly matching TRBD1 (5 bases). Germline V gene sequence: CDR1 MDHEN, CDR2 SYDVKM. Trimming shortened V by 3 bases and J by 6 bases, and 8 bases separated the two germline ends. The CDR3 extends over 13 amino acids. DNA for the CDR3: TGTGCCAGCAGTTTTGGAGGGGATGAAAAACTGTTTTTT. This sequence encodes CASSFGGDEKLFF.

This clonotype is medium-sized. The chain couples TRBV3-1 to TRBJ2-1; D ambiguous. V lost 4 bases and J lost 6, with 16 bases in between. Germline assignment: CDR1 LGHDT and CDR2 YNNKEL (reference sequence). This CDR3 is 15 amino acids long. This chain's CDR3 is CASSPAFLGGNEQFF. The CDR3 DNA reads TGTGCCAGCAGCCCTGCCTTTTTGGGTGGCAATGAGCAGTTCTTC.

By share, this clonotype ranks as medium-sized. The chain has TRBV27 and TRBJ2-2; TRBD2 aligns across 8 bases. Per the germline V gene, CDR1 is MNHEY and CDR2 is SMNVEV (reference sequence). The CDR3 consists of 14 residues. The V segment lost 2 bases and the J segment 6 bases; nucleotides outside the gene matches: 2. The CDR3 region is CASSLTAGAGELFF. CDR3 DNA: TGTGCCAGCAGTTTAACAGCGGGGGCCGGGGAGCTGTTTTTT.

By share, this clonotype ranks as medium-sized. The CDR3 region has the DNA TGTGCCAGCAGCCTGGAGGGGGTGAGCTCCTACAATGAGCAGTTCTTC. Translation gives CASSLEGVSSYNEQFF. V and J are TRBV3-1 and TRBJ2-1; perhaps D is TRBD1 or TRBD2 (6 bases each). Germline assignment: CDR1 LGHDT and CDR2 YNNKEL (reference sequence). The CDR3 sequence is 16 residues long. V was clipped by 4 bases and J by 0 bases, with 13 bases between them.

This clonotype was observed many times. The junction departs from germline at one end; a sequencing error may be responsible. The genes are TRBV4-1 and TRBJ1-1, with 7 bases lining up with TRBD1. Germline loops: CDR1 MGHRA, CDR2 YSYEKL. The CDR3 totals 17 residues. DNA for the CDR3: TGCGCCAGCAGCCAAGTGGTGACAGGGAAGGTGAAAACTGAAGCTTTCTTT. It codes for CASSQVVTGKVKTEAFF.

This clonotype has ten or more counts. The rearrangement joins TRBV10-2 to TRBJ2-5; D may be TRBD1 (6 bases). Germline assignment: CDR1 WSHSY and CDR2 SAAADI. CDR3 length: 13 residues. V was clipped by 7 bases and J by 3 bases, with 12 bases between them. The CDR3: CASMRGQKETQYF. In nucleotides, the CDR3 is TGCGCCAGCATGCGTGGACAGAAAGAGACCCAGTACTTC.

By frequency in the sample, this clonotype is medium-sized. The CDR3 sequence is CASSGLAAGNEQFF. CDR3 DNA: TGCGCCAGCAGTGGGCTAGCGGCCGGCAATGAGCAGTTCTTC. This chain joins TRBV10-2 and TRBJ2-1; 7 bases fit TRBD2. There are 14 residues in the CDR3. The V segment lost 4 bases and the J segment 6 bases; nucleotides outside the gene matches: 6. Germline assignment: CDR1 WSHSY and CDR2 SAAADI.

By share, this clonotype counts as medium-sized. CDR3 sequence (DNA): TGTGCCAGCAGCCAAGAAGAGGGGTGGTCGCAAGAGACCCAGTACTTC. Residues: CASSQEEGWSQETQYF. This chain joins TRBV14 and TRBJ2-5; D may match TRBD1 or TRBD2 (5 bases each). Germline CDR1 is SGHDN and CDR2 is FVKESK. The ends were cut back, 0 bases at V and 2 bases at J, with 13 bases in the middle. This CDR3 has 16 amino acids. Combining the CDR3 with reference TRBV14 and TRBJ2-5 gives the whole variable domain EAGVTQFPSHSVIEKGQTVTLRCDPISGHDNLYWYRRVMGKEIKFLLHFVKESKQDESGMPNNRFLAERTGGTYSTLKVQPAELEDSGVYFCASSQEEGWSQETQYFGPGTRLLVL.

This clonotype is medium-sized within its sample. The rearrangement joins TRBV7-4 to TRBJ2-7; D ambiguous. This CDR3 spans 13 amino acids. CDR1 SGHVT and CDR2 SQSDAQ come from the germline V gene. V was clipped by 0 bases and J by 5 bases, with 8 bases between them. CDR3: CASSLAKLHEQYF. DNA of the CDR3: TGTGCCAGCAGCTTAGCCAAGCTCCACGAGCAGTACTTC.